This is a list of T cell receptor beta chains from one sample in a study of blood T cell repertoires in COVID-19. The data were produced by immunoSEQ multiplex PCR, yet TCRdb's version contains in-frame clones alone and is incomplete. Seen here are a few hundred thousand clones, 70% to 90% observed once, and the top ten hold over 2.5%. The sample comprised peripheral blood. The receptors come from a man in his sixties with acute or convalescent COVID-19. CDR3s include the opening cysteine and the closing phenylalanine or tryptophan. D genes are given only for firm matches. Clone size appears in some rows only: once, few, many, or a class for an expanded clone.

D gene,clone size,J gene,V gene,CDR3 protein,CDR3 DNA
-,-,TRBJ1-2,TRBV9,CASSVVSGSTYGYTF,TGTGCCAGCAGCGTAGTCAGCGGGTCTACCTATGGCTACACCTTC
-,once,TRBJ2-2,TRBV6-5,CASSWGQNTGELFF,TGTGCCAGCAGCTGGGGCCAGAACACCGGGGAGCTGTTTTTT
-,-,TRBJ2-5,TRBV4-1,CASSQGGVQETQYF,TGCGCCAGCAGCCAAGGGGGGGTCCAAGAGACCCAGTACTTC
TRBD1,-,TRBJ1-1,TRBV27,CASSSTTGTGLNTEAFF,TGTGCCAGCAGCTCTACGACCGGGACAGGATTGAACACTGAAGCTTTCTTT
-,-,TRBJ1-1,TRBV4-2,CASSQRGGMGNTEAFF,TGTGCCAGCAGTCAAAGGGGGGGTATGGGGAACACTGAAGCTTTCTTT
TRBD2,-,TRBJ2-7,TRBV3-1/TRBV3-2,CASSQVVAGVSLNSYEQYF,TGTGCCAGCAGCCAAGTCGTAGCGGGGGTCTCCTTAAACTCCTACGAGCAGTACTTC
-,-,TRBJ2-5,TRBV12-3/TRBV12-4,CASSVRQEETQYF,TGTGCCAGCAGTGTGAGACAGGAAGAGACCCAGTACTTC
-,-,TRBJ2-1,TRBV3-1/TRBV3-2,CASSQDPGLDEQFF,TGTGCCAGCAGCCAAGATCCGGGTTTAGATGAGCAGTTCTTC
-,-,TRBJ1-5,TRBV21-1,CASSFQGTGGDTYSNQPQHF,TGTGCCAGCAGCTTCCAAGGGACAGGGGGGGATACGTATAGCAATCAGCCCCAGCATTTT
-,-,TRBJ1-1,TRBV5-1,CASSKQVAGPGEGTEAFF,TGCGCCAGCAGCAAGCAGGTGGCAGGGCCAGGGGAAGGCACTGAAGCTTTCTTT
TRBD1,once,TRBJ1-3,TRBV5-1,CASSLSSGTGHSGNTIYF,TGCGCCAGCAGCTTGTCCTCAGGGACAGGGCACTCTGGAAACACCATATATTTT
-,-,TRBJ1-3,TRBV3-1/TRBV3-2,CASSPVTRSGNTIYF,TGTGCCAGCAGCCCAGTGACTCGGTCTGGAAACACCATATATTTT
TRBD1,few,TRBJ1-3,TRBV15,CATSRGTVGQGSGNTIYF,TGTGCCACCAGCAGGGGGACGGTCGGACAGGGATCTGGAAACACCATATATTTT
-,-,TRBJ1-5,TRBV19,CASSTQKRSNQPQHF,TGTGCCAGTAGTACCCAAAAACGGAGCAATCAGCCCCAGCATTTT
-,-,TRBJ1-2,TRBV6-5,CASSPTGIYYGYTF,TGTGCCAGCAGTCCAACAGGAATTTACTATGGCTACACCTTC
-,-,TRBJ2-4,TRBV2,CASSANHQGIAKNIQYF,TGTGCCAGCAGCGCCAATCACCAGGGTATAGCCAAAAACATTCAGTACTTC
-,-,TRBJ1-2,TRBV7-9,CASSLALDRLGYGYTF,TGTGCCAGCAGCTTAGCGCTTGACAGGTTGGGCTATGGCTACACCTTC
TRBD1,once,TRBJ1-1,TRBV18,CASSPGQLNTEAFF,TGTGCCAGCTCACCGGGACAGTTGAACACTGAAGCTTTCTTT
-,-,TRBJ1-4,TRBV6-6,CASSYGQPATNEKLFF,TGTGCCAGCAGTTACGGGCAGCCTGCAACTAATGAAAAACTGTTTTTT
-,-,TRBJ1-1,TRBV20-1,CSASERARRVTAEAFF,TGCAGTGCTAGTGAGAGGGCCAGGAGGGTGACGGCTGAAGCTTTCTTT
TRBD1,-,TRBJ1-4,TRBV6-5,CASSRDRGNEKLFF,TGTGCCAGCAGCCGAGACAGGGGGAATGAAAAACTGTTTTTT
-,-,TRBJ1-2,TRBV28,CASSTPTGLPMGYTF,TGTGCCAGCAGCACCCCGACAGGACTTCCTATGGGCTACACCTTC
TRBD2,-,TRBJ2-5,TRBV7-3,CASSLAGGRETQYF,TGTGCCAGCAGCTTAGCGGGGGGCAGGGAGACCCAGTACTTC
TRBD2,-,TRBJ2-1,TRBV6-2/TRBV6-3,CASSYGGGSSSYNEQFF,TGTGCCAGCAGTTACGGCGGGGGGTCGAGCTCCTACAATGAGCAGTTCTTC
TRBD1,-,TRBJ1-3,TRBV18,CASSQGQGLSGNTIYF,TGTGCCAGCTCACAGGGACAGGGCCTCTCCGGAAACACCATATATTTT
TRBD2,-,TRBJ2-2,TRBV15,CATRSVGTTTGELFF,TGTGCCACCCGGTCTGTGGGGACTACCACCGGGGAGCTGTTTTTT
TRBD1,-,TRBJ1-2,TRBV27,CVSSYLRGQGLENYGYTF,TGTGTCAGCAGCTACCTCCGGGGACAGGGGCTGGAAAACTATGGCTACACCTTC
-,-,TRBJ1-3,TRBV4-3,CASSQWKGAGNTIYF,TGCGCCAGCAGCCAATGGAAGGGGGCTGGAAACACCATATATTTT
-,-,TRBJ1-6,TRBV19,CASSATRDSNSPLHF,TGTGCCAGTAGTGCTACCCGGGACTCCAATTCACCCCTCCACTTT
TRBD2,-,TRBJ2-5,TRBV30,CAWSVLGGGPNQETQYF,TGTGCCTGGAGTGTACTTGGCGGGGGGCCCAACCAAGAGACCCAGTACTTC